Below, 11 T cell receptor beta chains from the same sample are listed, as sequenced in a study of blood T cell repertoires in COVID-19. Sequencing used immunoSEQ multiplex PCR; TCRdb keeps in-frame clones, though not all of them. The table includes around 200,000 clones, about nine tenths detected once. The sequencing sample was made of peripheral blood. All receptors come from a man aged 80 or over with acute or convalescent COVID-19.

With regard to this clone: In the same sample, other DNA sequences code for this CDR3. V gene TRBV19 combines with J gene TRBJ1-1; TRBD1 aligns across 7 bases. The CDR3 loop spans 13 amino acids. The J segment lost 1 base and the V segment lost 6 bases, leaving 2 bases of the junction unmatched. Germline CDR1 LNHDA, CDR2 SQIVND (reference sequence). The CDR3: CASRRTGNTEAFF. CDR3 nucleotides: TGTGCCAGTAGACGGACAGGGAACACTGAAGCTTTCTTT.

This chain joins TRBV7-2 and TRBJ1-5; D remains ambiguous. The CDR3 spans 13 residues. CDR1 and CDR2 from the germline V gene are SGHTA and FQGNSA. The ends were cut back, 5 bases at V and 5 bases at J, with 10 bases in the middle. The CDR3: CASSTSLDQPQHF. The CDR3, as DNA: TGTGCCAGCAGCACCTCTTTAGATCAGCCCCAGCATTTT.

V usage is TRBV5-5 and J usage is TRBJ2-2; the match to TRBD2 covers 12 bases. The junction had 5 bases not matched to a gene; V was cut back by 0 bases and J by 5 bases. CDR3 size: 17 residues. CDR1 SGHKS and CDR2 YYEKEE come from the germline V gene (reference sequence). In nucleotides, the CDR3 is TGTGCCAGCAGCTTGGGACTAGCGGGAGCCGGAACCGGGGAGCTGTTTTTT. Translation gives CASSLGLAGAGTGELFF.

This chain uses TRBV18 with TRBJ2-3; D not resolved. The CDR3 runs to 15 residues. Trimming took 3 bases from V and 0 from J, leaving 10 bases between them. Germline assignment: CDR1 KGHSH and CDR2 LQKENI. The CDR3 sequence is CASSPGARSTDTQYF. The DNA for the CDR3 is TGTGCCAGCTCACCGGGTGCGCGGAGCACAGATACGCAGTATTTT.

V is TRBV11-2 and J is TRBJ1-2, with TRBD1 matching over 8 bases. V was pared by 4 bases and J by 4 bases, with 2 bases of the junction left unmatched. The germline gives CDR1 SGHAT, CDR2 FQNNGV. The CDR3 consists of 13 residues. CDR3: CASSSQGGYGYTF. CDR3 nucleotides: TGTGCCAGCAGCTCACAGGGGGGCTATGGCTACACCTTC.

CDR3 coding DNA: TGTGCCAGCAGTGATCTGACAGGTGGCTATGGCTACACCTTC. Translation: CASSDLTGGYGYTF. The chain has TRBV25-1 and TRBJ1-2; tentative D call: TRBD1 (6 bases). Germline CDR1 reads MGHDK; CDR2 reads SYGVNS. The CDR3 covers 14 residues. The V and J ends lost 3 bases and 4 bases respectively, with 12 bases between them.

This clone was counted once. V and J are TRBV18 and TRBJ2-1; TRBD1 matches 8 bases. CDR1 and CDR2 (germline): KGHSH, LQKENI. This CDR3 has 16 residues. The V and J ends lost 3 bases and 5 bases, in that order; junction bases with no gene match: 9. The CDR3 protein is CASSPMTWTGNNEQFF. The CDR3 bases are TGTGCCAGCTCACCTATGACTTGGACAGGGAACAATGAGCAGTTCTTC.

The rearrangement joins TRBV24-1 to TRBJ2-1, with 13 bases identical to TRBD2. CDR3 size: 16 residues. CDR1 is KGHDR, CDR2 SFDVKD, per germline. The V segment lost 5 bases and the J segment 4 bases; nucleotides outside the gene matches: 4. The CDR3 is CATSAPTSGRYNEQFF. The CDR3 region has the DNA TGTGCCACCAGTGCCCCGACTAGCGGGAGGTACAATGAGCAGTTCTTC.

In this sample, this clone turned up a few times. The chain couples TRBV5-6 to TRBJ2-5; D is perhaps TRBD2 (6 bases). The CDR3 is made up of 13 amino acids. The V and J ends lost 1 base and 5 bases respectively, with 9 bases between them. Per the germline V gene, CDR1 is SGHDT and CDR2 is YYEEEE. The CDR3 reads CASSLMGRETQYF. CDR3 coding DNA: TGTGCCAGCAGCTTGATGGGGAGGGAGACCCAGTACTTC. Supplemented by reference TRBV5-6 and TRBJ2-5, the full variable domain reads DAGVTQSPTHLIKTRGQQVTLRCSPKSGHDTVSWYQQALGQGPQFIFQYYEEEERQRGNFPDRFSGHQFPNYSSELNVNALLLGDSALYLCASSLMGRETQYFGPGTRLLVL.

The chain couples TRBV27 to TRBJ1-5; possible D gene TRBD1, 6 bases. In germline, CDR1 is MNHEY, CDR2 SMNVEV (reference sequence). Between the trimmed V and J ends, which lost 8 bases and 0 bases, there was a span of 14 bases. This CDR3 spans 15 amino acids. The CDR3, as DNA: TGTGCCAGCTCGGGGGGCTCCTCTAGCAATCAGCCCCAGCATTTT. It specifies CASSGGSSSNQPQHF.

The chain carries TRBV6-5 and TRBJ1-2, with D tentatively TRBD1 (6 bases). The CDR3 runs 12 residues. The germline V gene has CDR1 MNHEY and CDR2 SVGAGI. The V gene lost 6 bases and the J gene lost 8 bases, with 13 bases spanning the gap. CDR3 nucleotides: TGTGCCAGCAGAGGGGACATAGAGGGCTACACCTTC. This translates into CASRGDIEGYTF.